Listed below are T cell receptor beta chains from one sample, sequenced in a study of cytomegalovirus exposure and HLA in healthy donors. The method was immunoSEQ multiplex PCR; TCRdb's version includes in-frame clones alone and lacks a portion of them. The sample lists under 100,000 clones, around 76% occurring once. Sequencing was performed on PBMCs. Receptor source: a human donor in good health. Both conserved end residues are part of each CDR3. D genes are given only for firm matches. Size is stated for part of the rows, as once, few or many counts, or as a class when the clone is expanded.

clone size | D gene | J gene | V gene | CDR3 protein | CDR3 DNA
once | NA | TRBJ1-3 | TRBV25-1 | CASSDLRRGSGNTIYF | TGTGCCAGCAGTGACCTCCGAAGGGGGTCTGGAAACACCATATATTTT
NA | NA | TRBJ2-3 | TRBV30 | CAWSVLVTDTQYF | TGTGCCTGGAGTGTACTAGTTACAGATACGCAGTATTTT
once | TRBD2 | TRBJ2-5 | TRBV6-5 | CASSFASGAGETQYF | TGTGCCAGCAGTTTTGCTAGCGGGGCTGGGGAGACCCAGTACTTC
NA | TRBD1 | TRBJ1-2 | TRBV25-1 | CASSESPFTGVGGYTF | TGTGCCAGCAGTGAATCCCCGTTTACAGGGGTAGGGGGCTACACCTTC
once | NA | TRBJ2-2 | TRBV7-2 | CASRFDTGELFF | TGTGCCAGCAGATTCGACACCGGGGAGCTGTTTTTT
once | NA | TRBJ2-3 | TRBV7-2 | CASSYGTSTDTQYF | TGTGCCAGCAGCTACGGGACTAGCACAGATACGCAGTATTTT
NA | TRBD2 | TRBJ2-5 | TRBV6-1 | CATGGAGETQYF | TGTGCCACCGGGGGGGCAGGGGAGACCCAGTACTTC
few | NA | TRBJ1-5 | TRBV6-1 | CASRDSNQPQHF | TGTGCCAGCAGGGACAGTAATCAGCCCCAGCATTTT
NA | NA | TRBJ2-2 | TRBV5-1 | CASSLFPGELFF | TGCGCCAGCAGCCTTTTTCCCGGGGAGCTGTTTTTT
few | NA | TRBJ2-1 | TRBV10-3 | CAISESFEGVTNEQFF | TGTGCCATCAGTGAGTCCTTCGAGGGAGTAACGAATGAGCAGTTCTTC
NA | TRBD1 | TRBJ2-7 | TRBV7-6 | CASSSRTGPEQYF | TGTGCCAGCAGCTCCCGGACAGGGCCCGAGCAGTACTTC
NA | NA | TRBJ1-1 | TRBV15 | CATSRALLRVNTEAFF | TGTGCCACCAGCAGAGCCCTCCTCCGGGTGAACACTGAAGCTTTCTTT
few | TRBD1 | TRBJ2-7 | TRBV15 | CATSRDSKGADEQYF | TGTGCCACCAGCAGAGATTCGAAGGGGGCGGACGAGCAGTACTTC
NA | TRBD2 | TRBJ2-3 | TRBV2 | CASRRSGGNTDTQYF | TGTGCCAGCAGGCGAAGCGGGGGAAACACAGATACGCAGTATTTT
NA | NA | TRBJ1-1 | TRBV27 | CASAWGGLNTEAFF | TGTGCCAGCGCCTGGGGGGGCTTGAACACTGAAGCTTTCTTT
once | NA | TRBJ1-5 | TRBV7-9 | CASSLSGRAQHF | TGTGCCAGCAGCTTATCAGGGAGGGCCCAGCATTTT
NA | TRBD2 | TRBJ2-7 | TRBV5-1 | CASSSPGVAGGPGKDEQYF | TGCGCCAGCAGCTCACCCGGAGTAGCGGGGGGGCCAGGAAAGGACGAGCAGTACTTC
NA | TRBD2 | TRBJ2-2 | TRBV18 | CASSSGTSVFAGELFF | TGTGCCAGCTCATCCGGGACTAGCGTTTTCGCCGGGGAGCTGTTTTTT
few | TRBD1 | TRBJ1-1 | TRBV6-5 | CASSYSRQGGEAFF | TGTGCCAGCAGTTACTCGCGACAGGGGGGCGAAGCTTTCTTT
NA | NA | TRBJ2-7 | TRBV27 | CASGRQGMFNEQYF | TGTGCCAGCGGACGTCAGGGGATGTTTAACGAGCAGTACTTC
NA | NA | TRBJ1-5 | TRBV4-2 | CASSQGSSGQDSNQPQHF | TGTGCCAGCAGCCAAGGATCGTCAGGACAAGATAGCAATCAGCCCCAGCATTTT
few | NA | TRBJ1-1 | TRBV6-1 | CASTGGNTEAFF | TGTGCCTCCACCGGGGGGAACACTGAAGCTTTCTTT
NA | TRBD2 | TRBJ2-2 | TRBV7-9 | CASSSPAGGPTGELFF | TGTGCCAGCAGCTCTCCTGCGGGGGGGCCCACCGGGGAGCTGTTTTTT
NA | TRBD2 | TRBJ2-1 | TRBV5-1 | CASSSGTSGNNEQFF | TGCGCCAGCAGCTCCGGGACTAGCGGAAACAATGAGCAGTTCTTC
NA | NA | TRBJ2-7 | TRBV18 | CASSRSGNEQYF | TGTGCCAGCTCACGATCAGGGAACGAGCAGTACTTC
NA | TRBD2 | TRBJ2-7 | TRBV5-4 | CASSLGGAGGPSYEQYF | TGTGCCAGCAGCTTGGGAGGAGCGGGAGGGCCCTCGTACGAGCAGTACTTC
once | TRBD1 | TRBJ1-3 | TRBV11-2 | CASTETGFGNTIYF | TGTGCCAGCACCGAGACAGGGTTTGGAAACACCATATATTTT
NA | NA | TRBJ1-2 | TRBV5-1 | CASSLQGRGYTF | TGCGCCAGCAGCTTGCAGGGCCGTGGCTACACCTTC
NA | TRBD1 | TRBJ1-1 | TRBV29-1 | CSVEDRTGDGLTEAFF | TGCAGCGTTGAAGATAGGACAGGGGATGGGTTAACTGAAGCTTTCTTT
NA | NA | TRBJ2-5 | TRBV6-5 | CASGRRGEETQYF | TGTGCCAGTGGCAGAAGGGGCGAAGAGACCCAGTACTTC
few | NA | TRBJ2-3 | TRBV2 | CASSPRGWADTQYF | TGTGCCAGCAGTCCAAGAGGGTGGGCAGATACGCAGTATTTT
once | NA | TRBJ2-3 | TRBV5-5 | CASSLSPGASTDTQYF | TGTGCCAGCAGCTTGTCCCCGGGAGCATCCACAGATACGCAGTATTTT
few | TRBD1 | TRBJ1-5 | TRBV6-1 | CASRPPGQNNQPQHF | TGTGCCAGCAGACCTCCGGGACAGAACAATCAGCCCCAGCATTTT
NA | NA | TRBJ1-1 | TRBV30 | CAWRVGQHTEAFF | TGTGCCTGGAGGGTGGGACAACACACTGAAGCTTTCTTT
NA | NA | TRBJ1-6 | TRBV7-8 | CASSLQFHQNSPLHF | TGTGCCAGCAGCTTACAATTTCATCAGAATTCACCCCTCCACTTT
once | NA | TRBJ1-2 | TRBV10-2 | CASISGTTRIANYGYTF | TGCGCCAGCATTTCCGGGACAACGCGTATTGCTAACTATGGCTACACCTTC
once | NA | TRBJ1-3 | TRBV30 | CAWSGTSLSGNTIYF | TGTGCCTGGAGTGGTACGTCACTCTCTGGAAACACCATATATTTT
NA | TRBD1 | TRBJ1-5 | TRBV19 | CASSKSQGAIGNQPQHF | TGTGCCAGTAGTAAGTCCCAGGGGGCGATAGGCAATCAGCCCCAGCATTTT
NA | TRBD1 | TRBJ2-2 | TRBV18 | CASSPPRTGDTNTGELFF | TGTGCCAGCTCACCCCCGAGGACAGGCGATACGAACACCGGGGAGCTGTTTTTT
once | NA | TRBJ1-1 | TRBV6-4 | CASSRVWDTEAFF | TGTGCCAGCTCACGGGTTTGGGACACTGAAGCTTTCTTT
once | NA | TRBJ1-3 | TRBV7-9 | CASSRDTSGNTIYF | TGTGCCAGCAGCCGGGACACCTCTGGAAACACCATATATTTT
NA | TRBD1 | TRBJ1-1 | TRBV9 | CASSVQGATEAFF | TGTGCCAGCAGCGTACAGGGGGCCACTGAAGCTTTCTTT
NA | NA | TRBJ1-4 | TRBV9 | CASSRTPRGGGANEKLFF | TGTGCCAGCAGCCGAACTCCAAGGGGGGGAGGGGCTAATGAAAAACTGTTTTTT
NA | NA | TRBJ2-5 | TRBV5-1 | CASSLQGFQETQYF | TGCGCCAGCAGCTTGCAGGGATTCCAAGAGACCCAGTACTTC
NA | TRBD1 | TRBJ1-2 | TRBV29-1 | CSARTGGSGYTF | TGCAGCGCAAGAACAGGGGGCTCTGGCTACACCTTC
NA | TRBD2 | TRBJ2-5 | TRBV19 | CASSISPSGGQETQYF | TGTGCCAGTAGTATAAGCCCTAGCGGGGGGCAAGAGACCCAGTACTTC
few | NA | TRBJ2-7 | TRBV10-1 | CASSESARGEQYF | TGCGCCAGCAGTGAGTCTGCCAGGGGCGAGCAGTACTTC